Listed here are 3 T cell receptor beta chains from one sample, sequenced in a study of OX40 agonist ivuxolimab in advanced cancers. Measured with immunoSEQ multiplex PCR; TCRdb has only the in-frame clones, and not every one. The repertoire holds around 18,000 clones, with approximately 85% as singletons. Material: CD4+ or CD8+ T cells sorted from blood, obtained in a trial of the OX40 agonist ivuxolimab. These receptors all stem from an adult with an advanced solid tumor such as melanoma, head and neck, liver or kidney cancer.

This sequence joins TRBV15 and TRBJ1-5; perhaps TRBD1 as D (6 bases). Germline CDR1 is LNHNV and CDR2 is YYDKDF (reference sequence). The CDR3 length is 15 residues. V gave up 3 bases and J gave up 6 bases, with 15 bases separating them. CDR3 sequence: CATSSYRDNSQPQHF. For the CDR3, the DNA is TGTGCCACCAGCAGCTACCGGGACAATAGTCAGCCCCAGCATTTT.

V gene TRBV7-9 combines with J gene TRBJ2-3, with 14 bases fitting TRBD2. From germline, CDR1 is SEHNR and CDR2 FQNEAQ (reference sequence). The CDR3 is 15 residues long. Trimming took 7 bases from V and 7 from J; bases not matched to a gene: 7. For the CDR3, the DNA is TGTGCCAGCAAGGGGACTAGCGGGAGTTTAAATACGCAGTATTTT. Protein sequence: CASKGTSGSLNTQYF.

This chain uses TRBV5-1 with TRBJ2-5; D uncertain. The germline V gene has CDR1 SGHRS and CDR2 YFSETQ. V was pared by 0 bases and J by 4 bases, with 10 bases between. This CDR3 is 14 amino acids long. The CDR3 sequence is CASSLGPTGETQYF. The DNA of the CDR3 is TGCGCCAGCAGCTTGGGCCCAACGGGAGAGACCCAGTACTTC.